This T cell receptor beta chain appears in the sequencing data of a study of blood T cell repertoires in COVID-19. Study information: Both acute and convalescent COVID-19 samples were obtained from the United States, Italy and Spain. PBMCs, B-cell-depleted T cells, or T cells provided the cDNA or gDNA that made up the material.

The V gene's germline CDR1 is SNHLY and CDR2 FYNNEI. Trimming took 2 bases from V and 0 from J, leaving 8 bases between them. The CDR3 has 14 residues. The authors' processing: Scientists estimated how many nucleated cells there were by amplifying reference gene primers. The table came from immunoSEQ multiplex PCR; TCRdb's copy has only in-frame clones and leaves some out. V and J calls and clone size are as listed in that table; D and trimming were resolved from the DNA. The table includes approximately 450,000 clones, about 89% detected once. The chain couples TRBV2 to TRBJ2-7; D gene unclear. The TCR comes from a woman in her 30s with acute or convalescent COVID-19. Sequencing used peripheral blood. CDR3 nucleotides: TGTGCCAGCAGTGAACGGTCAACCTCCTACGAGCAGTACTTC. This gives the protein CASSERSTSYEQYF. The full variable domain, in which reference TRBV2 and TRBJ2-7 provide the parts outside the CDR3, is EPEVTQTPSHQVTQMGQEVILRCVPISNHLYFYWYRQILGQKVEFLVSFYNNEISEKSEIFDDQFSVERPDGSNFTLKIRSTKLEDSAMYFCASSERSTSYEQYFGPGTRLTVT.